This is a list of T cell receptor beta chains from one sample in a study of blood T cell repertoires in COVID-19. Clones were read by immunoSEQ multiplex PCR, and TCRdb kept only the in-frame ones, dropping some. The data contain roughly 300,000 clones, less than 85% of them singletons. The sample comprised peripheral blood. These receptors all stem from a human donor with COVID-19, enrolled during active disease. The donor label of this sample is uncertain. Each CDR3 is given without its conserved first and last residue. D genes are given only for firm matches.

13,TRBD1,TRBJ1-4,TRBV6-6,ASSPSGDRDEKLF
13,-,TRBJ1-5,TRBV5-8,ASSLGAGKGQPQH
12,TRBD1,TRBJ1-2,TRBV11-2,ASSRGQGADGYT
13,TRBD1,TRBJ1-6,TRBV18,ASSQSGGNNSPLH
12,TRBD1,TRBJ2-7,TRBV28,ASSPPDRGREQY
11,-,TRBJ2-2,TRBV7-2,ASSLGSTGELF
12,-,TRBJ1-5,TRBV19,ASSPGSRGQPQH
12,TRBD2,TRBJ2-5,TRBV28,ASSLGLARETQY
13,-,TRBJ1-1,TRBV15,ATSREKVGGTEAF
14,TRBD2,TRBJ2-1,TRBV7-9,ASSLIAGFSGNEQF
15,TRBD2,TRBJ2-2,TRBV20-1,SASYTSGGSSTGELF
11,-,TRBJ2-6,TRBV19,ASGSSGANVLT
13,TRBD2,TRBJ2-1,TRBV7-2,ASSLALAGVNEQF
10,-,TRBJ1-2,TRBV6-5,ASSYEAEWYT
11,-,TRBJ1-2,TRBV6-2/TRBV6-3,ASSSRSGNGYT
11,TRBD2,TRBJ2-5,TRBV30,AWDGLGAETQY
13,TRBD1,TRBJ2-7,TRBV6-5,ASSYGTGPPYEQY
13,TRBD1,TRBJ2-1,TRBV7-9,ASSRRDREYNEQF
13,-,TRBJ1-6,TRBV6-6,ASGPGLVQYSPLH
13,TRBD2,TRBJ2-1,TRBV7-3,ASSLLAGGNNEQF
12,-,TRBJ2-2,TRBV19,ASSMTGNTGELF
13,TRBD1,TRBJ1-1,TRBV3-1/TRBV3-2,ASSPRDRFWTEAF
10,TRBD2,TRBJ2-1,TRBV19,ASTGLAAEQF
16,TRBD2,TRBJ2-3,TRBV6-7,ASSYLGLAGAVADTQY
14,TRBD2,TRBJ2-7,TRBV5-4,ASSVKSGSMDYEQY
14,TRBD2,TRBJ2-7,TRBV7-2,ASSLDEGTRTHEQY